The T cell receptor beta chain described here comes from a study of tumor and adjacent non-tumor tissue in lung cancer. Study-wide context: Patients comprised approximately eleven adenocarcinoma, a couple of squamous cell carcinoma and 1 small cell lung cancer.

The template was RNA from unsorted bulk tissue. The normal lung tissue was taken more than 3 cm from the tumor edge. Study conclusions and caveats: TCR diversity was significantly greater in tumor than normal lung tissue. Tumor repertoires had a smaller top 100 clone share than normal lung.

This clonotype was detected only a few times. No antigen is known for it. At one boundary the junction diverges from the germline segment, which might be a read error. Germline loops: CDR1 SQVTM, CDR2 ANQGSEA. This CDR3 contains 16 residues. TCRbeta libraries were built with three rounds of nested PCR, modified from ARM-PCR. TCRdb recomputed calls from the multiplex PCR reads with MiXCR, one row per CDR3 protein. This repertoire shows tens of thousands of distinct CDR3 sequences, more than 65% found once; its top ten account for 30% to 50%. This sequence joins TRBV29-1 and TRBJ2-5; D might be TRBD1 (5 bases). Sequencing input: distant non-tumor lung tissue. The origin of this receptor is a man aged 65 to 79 with non-small cell lung cancer. This CDR3 reads CSAKHYLHTGQETQYF. CDR3 nucleotides: TGCAGCGCCAAGCACTACCTCCATACAGGTCAAGAGACCCAATACTTC.